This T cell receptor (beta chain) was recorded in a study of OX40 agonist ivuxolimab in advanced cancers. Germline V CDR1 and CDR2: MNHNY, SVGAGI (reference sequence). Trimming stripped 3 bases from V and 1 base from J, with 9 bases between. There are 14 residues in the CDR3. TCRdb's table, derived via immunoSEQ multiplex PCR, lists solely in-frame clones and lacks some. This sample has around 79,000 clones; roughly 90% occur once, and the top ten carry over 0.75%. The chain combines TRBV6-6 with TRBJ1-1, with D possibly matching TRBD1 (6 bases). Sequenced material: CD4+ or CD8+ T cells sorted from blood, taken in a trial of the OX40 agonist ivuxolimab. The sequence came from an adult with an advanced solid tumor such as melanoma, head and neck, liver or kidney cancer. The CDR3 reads CASSYGDKNTEAFF. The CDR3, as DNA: TGTGCCAGCAGTTATGGGGACAAGAACACTGAAGCTTTCTTT.